These 8 T cell receptor beta chains share one sample of origin, sequenced in a study of long-term antiretroviral therapy in people with HIV. It was version v3.0 of the immunoSEQ assay that was run at survey level. Libraries were prepared by immunoSEQ multiplex PCR; TCRdb keeps only in-frame clonotypes and omits some of them. The sample includes tens of thousands of clones, roughly four fifths of them seen just once. The sequenced sample was unsorted PBMCs, obtained 0.5 years before starting antiretroviral therapy. The receptors were sampled from a man aged 40-49 years with HIV.

This clone is deemed medium-sized (0.01 to 0.1%). CDR3 region: CASSQVVSANYGYTF. The CDR3 DNA follows: TGCGCCAGCAGCCAAGTGGTGTCCGCTAACTATGGCTACACCTTC. The V and J genes are TRBV4-3 and TRBJ1-2; D not resolved. The CDR3 is 15 amino acids. CDR1 is LGHNA, CDR2 YSLEER, per germline. Trimming took 1 base from V and 0 from J, leaving 9 bases between them.

The chain carries TRBV19 and TRBJ2-1; 16 bases are shared with TRBD2. The V segment lost 6 bases and the J segment 4 bases; nucleotides outside the gene matches: 3. The CDR3 extends over 16 amino acids. CDR1 is LNHDA and CDR2 is SQIVND in the germline V gene (reference sequence). CDR3 loop: CASRGLAGGDYNEQFF. CDR3 sequence (DNA): TGTGCCAGTAGGGGACTAGCGGGGGGGGATTACAATGAGCAGTTCTTC.

This sequence joins TRBV7-9 and TRBJ2-3, with D perhaps given as TRBD1 or TRBD2 (5 bases each). The CDR3 consists of 14 residues. V lost 4 bases to trimming and J lost 2 bases, with 10 bases between them. Germline CDR1 is SEHNR and CDR2 is FQNEAQ (reference sequence). In nucleotides, the CDR3 is TGTGCCAGCAGCTGGTCGGGGCCCACAGATACGCAGTATTTT. Protein: CASSWSGPTDTQYF.

V and J are TRBV29-1 and TRBJ2-5; no clear D. This CDR3 region has 11 residues. The germline V and J ends were trimmed by 5 bases and 3 bases, with 7 bases remaining between them. Germline loops: CDR1 SQVTM, CDR2 ANQGSEA. CDR3 region: CSVILEETQYF. DNA of the CDR3: TGCAGCGTTATCCTAGAAGAGACCCAGTACTTC.

The CDR3 spells CSVKGQANQPQHF. The CDR3 DNA reads as TGCAGCGTTAAGGGACAGGCAAATCAGCCCCAGCATTTT. This chain uses TRBV29-1 with TRBJ1-5; 8 positions match TRBD1. Germline CDR1 is SQVTM and CDR2 is ANQGSEA. The CDR3 has 13 residues. The junction had 4 bases not matched to a gene; V was cut back by 5 bases and J by 4 bases.

The rearrangement uses TRBV5-5 and TRBJ1-3; D perhaps matches TRBD1 (5 bases). The germline CDR1 and CDR2 sequences are SGHKS and YYEKEE (reference sequence). The CDR3 runs 18 residues. V was clipped by 0 bases and J by 0 bases, with 16 bases between them. CDR3 amino acids: CASSLVDLGRVSGNTIYF. In nucleotides, the CDR3 is TGTGCCAGCAGCTTGGTAGATTTGGGGCGCGTCTCTGGAAACACCATATATTTT. The full variable domain, rest sourced from reference TRBV5-5 and TRBJ1-3, is DAGVTQSPTHLIKTRGQQVTLRCSPISGHKSVSWYQQVLGQGPQFIFQYYEKEERGRGNFPDRFSARQFPNYSSELNVNALLLGDSALYLCASSLVDLGRVSGNTIYFGEGSWLTVV.

This clone was recorded a few times. This chain links TRBV25-1 with TRBJ2-1; D possibly corresponds to TRBD1 (5 bases). Trimming left V 0 bases short and J 6 bases short, with 6 bases between. Germline V lookup: CDR1 MGHDK, CDR2 SYGVNS. The CDR3 runs to 13 residues. CDR3 bases: TGTGCCAGCAGTGAATACAGGGCCAATGAGCAGTTCTTC. This encodes CASSEYRANEQFF.

This chain uses TRBV6-6 with TRBJ2-2; the D gene is possibly TRBD2 (6 bases). Germline V lookup: CDR1 MNHNY, CDR2 SVGAGI (reference sequence). The CDR3 consists of 13 residues. Trimming shortened V by 8 bases and J by 6 bases, and 13 bases separated the two germline ends. The CDR3 DNA sequence: TGTGCCAGCGTCAAAGGCGGGGCCGGGGAGCTGTTTTTT. Residues: CASVKGGAGELFF.